The 31 T cell receptor beta chains in this list originate from one sample, sequenced in a study of control samples from healthy donors and cancer patients. Repertoires were generated with immunoSEQ multiplex PCR, while TCRdb's copy carries only in-frame clones and drops some. The top ten clones hold about 15% of a sample with over 150,000 clones, around 94% of them seen once. Input material: PBMCs. These receptors were obtained from a man between 60 and 75 years old with colorectal cancer.

The chain employs TRBV5-1 and TRBJ1-2; 8 bases fit TRBD1. Trimming removed 4 bases from V and 8 bases from J; junction bases left unmatched: 7. This CDR3 region has 13 residues. Germline V gene sequence: CDR1 SGHRS, CDR2 YFSETQ. The DNA of the CDR3 is TGCGCCAGCAGCACGACAGGGGATTTAGGCTACACCTTC. It encodes CASSTTGDLGYTF.

This chain uses TRBV3-1 (or the pseudogene TRBV3-2) with TRBJ2-7; 11 positions agree with TRBD2. V was clipped by 5 bases and J by 2 bases; unmatched bases: 5. The CDR3 sequence is 15 residues long. Germline CDR1 is LGHDT and CDR2 is YNNKEL (reference sequence). The CDR3 DNA is TGTGCCAGCAGCAAAGGGACTAGCGGTCCCTACGAGCAGTACTTC. Translation: CASSKGTSGPYEQYF.

This sequence joins TRBV11-2 and TRBJ2-7; D is unclear. Germline V gives CDR1 SGHAT, CDR2 FQNNGV. V was pared by 8 bases and J by 2 bases, with 7 bases between. This CDR3 region has 11 residues. The CDR3 DNA is TGTGCCAGCGGTCAGGCCTACGAGCAGTACTTC. It codes for CASGQAYEQYF.

This CDR3 is CASSLGTVTDTQYF. The CDR3 DNA follows: TGCGCCAGCAGCTTAGGGACAGTCACAGATACGCAGTATTTT. This chain uses TRBV5-1 with TRBJ2-3, with 7 bases lining up with TRBD1. Germline V lookup: CDR1 SGHRS, CDR2 YFSETQ. The CDR3 has 14 residues. The V and J ends lost 2 bases and 2 bases, in that order; junction bases with no gene match: 2.

This chain joins TRBV5-1 and TRBJ1-2, with D perhaps matching TRBD1 (6 bases). CDR1 is SGHRS and CDR2 is YFSETQ in the germline V gene. Trimming took off 4 bases at V and 4 bases at J, with 11 bases between the two ends. The CDR3 covers 13 residues. The CDR3 spells CASSIDRPYGYTF. CDR3 sequence (DNA): TGCGCCAGCAGCATTGACAGGCCCTATGGCTACACCTTC. The entire variable domain, with the rest obtained from reference TRBV5-1 and TRBJ1-2, is as follows: KAGVTQTPRYLIKTRGQQVTLSCSPISGHRSVSWYQQTPGQGLQFLFEYFSETQRNKGNFPGRFSGRQFSNSRSEMNVSTLELGDSALYLCASSIDRPYGYTFGSGTRLTVV.

The chain recombines TRBV11-2 with TRBJ2-1; D unresolved. Germline V gene data show CDR1 as SGHAT and CDR2 as FQNNGV. This CDR3 contains 13 residues. Trimming cost V 2 bases and J 5 bases, with 7 bases left between them. CDR3 amino acids: CASSLQVNNEQFF. The DNA of the CDR3 is TGTGCCAGCAGCTTACAGGTTAACAATGAGCAGTTCTTC. The full variable domain, completed using reference TRBV11-2 and TRBJ2-1, is EAGVAQSPRYKIIEKRQSVAFWCNPISGHATLYWYQQILGQGPKLLIQFQNNGVVDDSQLPKDRFSAERLKGVDSTLKIQPAKLEDSAVYLCASSLQVNNEQFFGPGTRLTVL.

The chain employs TRBV6-6 and TRBJ1-1, with D possibly TRBD1 on 5 matching bases. The CDR3 runs to 12 residues. Germline-derived CDR1 and CDR2 are MNHNY and SVGAGI (reference sequence). V was cut by 8 bases and J by 4 bases, with 11 bases left in between. CDR3 protein: CASVWGLTEAFF. The CDR3 DNA reads TGTGCCAGCGTATGGGGCCTCACTGAAGCTTTCTTT.

This chain uses TRBV9 with TRBJ2-2; D gene unclear. V was pared by 4 bases and J by 5 bases, with 6 bases between. The CDR3 runs 12 residues. The germline gives CDR1 SGDLS, CDR2 YYNGEE. The CDR3 nucleotides read TGTGCCAGCAGCACTCGAACCGGGGAGCTGTTTTTT. It translates to CASSTRTGELFF.

The CDR3 here is CASSARTDNEKLFF. In nucleotides, the CDR3 is TGTGCCAGCAGCGCCCGGACTGATAATGAAAAACTGTTTTTT. This rearrangement joins TRBV9 to TRBJ1-4; D unresolved. The germline V and J ends were trimmed by 3 bases and 4 bases, with 10 bases remaining between them. Germline CDR1 is SGDLS and CDR2 is YYNGEE. This CDR3 is 14 amino acids long.

The chain links TRBV19 to TRBJ1-6; D ambiguous. Trimming removed 5 bases from V and 4 bases from J, with 15 bases in between. The germline V gene encodes CDR1 LNHDA and CDR2 SQIVND (reference sequence). This CDR3 is built from 16 residues. CDR3 sequence: CASSPLAAEYNSPLHF. CDR3 nucleotides: TGTGCCAGTAGTCCCCTTGCCGCAGAGTATAATTCACCCCTCCACTTT.

The rearrangement uses TRBV10-3 and TRBJ1-2; TRBD1 might be the D (6 bases). V dropped 4 bases and J dropped 0 bases, with 15 bases sitting between them. CDR3 length: 16 residues. From germline, CDR1 is ENHRY and CDR2 SYGVKD. The CDR3 protein is CAISATGTSANYGYTF. CDR3 DNA sequence: TGTGCCATCAGTGCGACCGGGACATCAGCTAACTATGGCTACACCTTC.

J is TRBJ1-1 and V is TRBV11-2, with D possibly being TRBD1 (5 bases). With 4 bases removed from V and 3 bases from J, the gap between germline ends came to 12 bases. Germline values: CDR1 SGHAT, CDR2 FQNNGV. This CDR3 is built from 14 residues. The CDR3 bases are TGTGCCAGCAGCTCCCAGGTGGGGGACACTGAAGCTTTCTTT. Amino acid sequence: CASSSQVGDTEAFF.

This chain links TRBV4-3 with TRBJ1-3, with D perhaps TRBD1 (6 bases). Trimming shortened V by 0 bases and J by 0 bases, and 15 bases separated the two germline ends. Germline values: CDR1 LGHNA, CDR2 YSLEER. The CDR3 is made up of 18 amino acids. The CDR3 DNA sequence: TGCGCCAGCAGCCAAGATGCCCCCCGGACAGCCTCTGGAAACACCATATATTTT. This sequence encodes CASSQDAPRTASGNTIYF.

The chain carries TRBV12-3 or TRBV12-4 and TRBJ1-2; TRBD1 matches at 10 bases. This CDR3 region has 12 residues. V lost 4 bases, J lost 8 bases, and 1 base stayed unmatched. The CDR3 coding sequence is TGTGCCAGCAGTTGGGACAGGGGAGGCTACACCTTC. This codes for CASSWDRGGYTF.

CDR3 loop: CAWSSGRVFLSLYF. The CDR3 DNA reads TGTGCCTGGAGTTCGGGCAGGGTCTTCCTAAGTCTGTACTTC. The gene calls are TRBV30 and TRBJ2-7; tentatively, D is TRBD1 (5 bases). This CDR3 contains 14 residues. Trimming removed 2 bases at V and 12 bases at J, with 23 bases between. The germline V gene has CDR1 GTSNPN and CDR2 SVGIG (reference sequence).

CDR3 DNA sequence: TGTGCCAGCAGCCAAGAGACTATTGCCGGGACTGGAAAAGAGACCCAGTACTTC. Protein sequence: CASSQETIAGTGKETQYF. J is TRBJ2-5 and V is TRBV3-1 (or the pseudogene TRBV3-2), with D possibly being TRBD2 (6 bases). The CDR3 consists of 18 residues. Germline V CDR1 and CDR2: LGHDT, YNNKEL (reference sequence). V lost 0 bases to trimming and J lost 3 bases, with 20 bases between them.

This clone was detected only once. The chain recombines TRBV3-1 (or the pseudogene TRBV3-2) with TRBJ1-1; D is unclear. The V end was cut by 2 bases, the J end by 0 bases, with 7 bases between. CDR1 and CDR2 (germline): LGHDT, YNNKEL (reference sequence). The length of the CDR3 is 14 residues. The CDR3 nucleotides are TGTGCCAGCAGCCAAAGGGCCCTGAACACTGAAGCTTTCTTT. This translates into CASSQRALNTEAFF.

This clone showed up just once. The chain's CDR3 is CASSSDTDPGNTIYF. CDR3 nucleotides: TGTGCCAGCAGCTCGGACACAGACCCTGGAAACACCATATATTTT. The rearrangement joins TRBV3-1 (or the pseudogene TRBV3-2) to TRBJ1-3; a weak D match, TRBD1 (5 bases). V was pared by 5 bases and J by 2 bases, with 13 bases between. The CDR3 is made up of 15 amino acids. Germline CDR1 reads LGHDT; CDR2 reads YNNKEL (reference sequence).

The chain carries TRBV7-2 and TRBJ2-7; the D gene is possibly TRBD2 (5 bases). V was pared by 1 base and J by 3 bases, with 13 bases between. Germline CDR1 SGHTA, CDR2 FQGNSA. CDR3 length equals 15 residues. Here the CDR3 DNA reads TGTGCCAGCAGCTTAGAAGGGCGGGCAGGCTACGAGCAGTACTTC. Encoded protein: CASSLEGRAGYEQYF. Filled out from reference TRBV7-2 and TRBJ2-7, the complete variable domain reads GAGVSQSPSNKVTEKGKDVELRCDPISGHTALYWYRQSLGQGLEFLIYFQGNSAPDKSGLPSDRFSAERTGGSVSTLTIQRTQQEDSAVYLCASSLEGRAGYEQYFGPGTRLTVT.

V usage is TRBV9 and J usage is TRBJ2-3; D may match TRBD1 or TRBD2 (5 bases each). This CDR3 is 13 amino acids long. Trimming left V 2 bases short and J 4 bases short, with 8 bases between. Germline loops: CDR1 SGDLS, CDR2 YYNGEE. The CDR3 is CASSVGGADTQYF. CDR3 coding DNA: TGTGCCAGCAGCGTTGGGGGAGCAGATACGCAGTATTTT. The complete variable domain, with remaining parts taken from reference TRBV9 and TRBJ2-3, reads DSGVTQTPKHLITATGQRVTLRCSPRSGDLSVYWYQQSLDQGLQFLIQYYNGEERAKGNILERFSAQQFPDLHSELNLSSLELGDSALYFCASSVGGADTQYFGPGTRLTVL.

V usage is TRBV6-6 and J usage is TRBJ1-2; D is possibly TRBD1 (6 bases). This CDR3 spans 14 amino acids. V was cut by 4 bases and J by 6 bases, with 15 bases left in between. Germline V gives CDR1 MNHNY, CDR2 SVGAGI (reference sequence). CDR3 nucleotides: TGTGCCAGCAGTTTAACCGGGACACTCAATGGCTACACCTTC. Amino acid sequence: CASSLTGTLNGYTF.

This sequence joins TRBV28 and TRBJ1-4, with a tentative D call TRBD1 (5 bases). CDR3 length: 15 residues. V lost 5 bases, J lost 6 bases, and 16 bases lay in between. Germline V gives CDR1 MDHEN, CDR2 SYDVKM. Here the CDR3 DNA reads TGTGCCAGCAGTAGCCAAAGGGGATATCATGAAAAACTGTTTTTT. Translating it yields CASSSQRGYHEKLFF. Full variable domain (rest looked up from reference TRBV28 and TRBJ1-4): DVKVTQSSRYLVKRTGEKVFLECVQDMDHENMFWYRQDPGLGLRLIYFSYDVKMKEKGDIPEGYSVSREKKERFSLILESASTNQTSMYLCASSSQRGYHEKLFFGSGTQLSVL.

CDR3 region: CASSEAANYGYTF. As DNA, the CDR3 is TGTGCCAGCAGTGAGGCGGCTAACTATGGCTACACCTTC. The chain uses TRBV6-1 and TRBJ1-2, with no clear D. Per germline, CDR1 MNHNS and CDR2 SASEGT. Trimming removed 3 bases from V and 0 bases from J, with 5 bases in between. This CDR3 is 13 amino acids long.

The J gene is TRBJ2-1, the V gene TRBV10-3, with a weak D call TRBD2 (5 bases). Trimming cost V 0 bases and J 8 bases, with 17 bases left between them. CDR3 length: 16 residues. CDR1 ENHRY and CDR2 SYGVKD come from the germline V gene. The CDR3 region is CAISESLLIPRDEQFF. CDR3 DNA: TGTGCCATCAGTGAGTCCTTACTAATTCCGAGGGATGAGCAGTTCTTC.

This chain joins TRBV6-5 and TRBJ2-5; D ambiguous. Germline V CDR1 and CDR2: MNHEY, SVGAGI. The CDR3 has 15 amino acids. Trimming pared 4 bases from V and 5 bases from J, leaving 17 bases between. For the CDR3, the DNA is TGTGCCAGCAGTTTGGTCAGTTACCTCAAGGAGACCCAGTACTTC. This translates into CASSLVSYLKETQYF.

The chain joins TRBV5-6 to TRBJ2-3, with 8 bases that match TRBD1. Germline V gene lookup returns CDR1 SGHDT and CDR2 YYEEEE. The CDR3 covers 14 residues. Losses at the gene ends were 4 bases for V and 4 bases for J; bases not matched to a gene: 5. CDR3 sequence reads: CASSPGQGADTQYF. Written as DNA, the CDR3 is TGTGCCAGCAGCCCTGGACAGGGAGCAGATACGCAGTATTTT.

This chain connects TRBV18 to TRBJ1-4, with no clear D. Germline V gene sequence: CDR1 KGHSH, CDR2 LQKENI. CDR3 length: 16 residues. Trimming stripped 6 bases from V and 1 base from J, with 15 bases between. For the CDR3, the DNA is TGTGCCAGCTCCCCTCCCGTCGGGGAAACTAATGAAAAACTGTTTTTT. Residues: CASSPPVGETNEKLFF. The complete variable domain, with remaining parts taken from reference TRBV18 and TRBJ1-4, reads NAGVMQNPRHLVRRRGQEARLRCSPMKGHSHVYWYRQLPEEGLKFMVYLQKENIIDESGMPKERFSAEFPKEGPSILRIQQVVRGDSAAYFCASSPPVGETNEKLFFGSGTQLSVL.

CDR3 DNA sequence: TGTGCCAGCAGCTTGTATAGAAGTGGCTACACCTTC. The encoded protein is CASSLYRSGYTF. V and J are TRBV5-6 and TRBJ1-2; D is ambiguous. The V gene's germline CDR1 is SGHDT and CDR2 YYEEEE. The length of the CDR3 is 12 residues. V lost 1 base, J lost 7 bases, and 8 bases lay in between.

The chain links TRBV10-2 to TRBJ1-4, with unresolved D. The V and J ends lost 6 bases and 0 bases respectively, with 8 bases between them. Germline V lookup: CDR1 WSHSY, CDR2 SAAADI. The CDR3 spans 14 residues. CDR3 in DNA: TGCGCCAGCAGGGAGGTTGCAACTAATGAAAAACTGTTTTTT. This translates into CASREVATNEKLFF.

The rearrangement joins TRBV19 to TRBJ2-2; possible D gene TRBD2, 5 bases. The CDR3 runs to 12 residues. V was pared by 8 bases and J by 6 bases, with 10 bases between. Germline values: CDR1 LNHDA, CDR2 SQIVND (reference sequence). The CDR3 DNA sequence: TGTGCCAGTTCTAATAGCGCCGGGGAGCTGTTTTTT. This translates into CASSNSAGELFF.

Only a few counts were recorded for this clone. V gene TRBV6-5 combines with J gene TRBJ2-6; D is ambiguous. Trimming removed 8 bases from V and 1 base from J, with 0 bases in between. The CDR3 contains 11 residues. Germline values: CDR1 MNHEY, CDR2 SVGAGI. This CDR3 is CASSGANVLTF. In nucleotides, the CDR3 is TGTGCCAGCTCTGGGGCCAACGTCCTGACTTTC.